This is a list of T cell receptor beta chains from one sample in a study of blood T cell repertoires in COVID-19. Sequencing was performed with immunoSEQ multiplex PCR; in TCRdb, only in-frame clones are kept and a portion is missing. Of approximately 220,000 clones listed, roughly 80% are singletons. The specimen sequenced was PBMCs or T cells enriched from blood (not recorded which). These receptors were collected from a woman aged 40 to 50 who had been exposed to COVID-19. Each CDR3 is given without its conserved first and last residue.

>TRBJ1-5|TRBV15|13
ATSRGGQRNQPQH
>TRBJ1-5|TRBV25-1|12
ASSELGGNEPQH
>TRBJ1-1|TRBV19|11
ASRGGEYTEAF
>TRBJ1-2|TRBV12-2|13
ASRLEAGGNYGYT
>TRBJ1-1|TRBV2|12
ASSDGQGGTEAF
>TRBJ2-7|TRBV9|12
ASSGGTGSVEQY
>TRBJ1-1|TRBV4-2|13
ASSQHGGKNTEAF
>TRBJ2-1|TRBV28|15
ASRPGLAGGPVGEQF
>TRBJ1-6|TRBV6-5|11
ASSYQFNSPLH
>TRBJ1-1|TRBV6-6|10
ASTRVLAEAF
>TRBJ1-2|TRBV6-5|11
ADTPGTAVGYT
>TRBJ2-1|TRBV24-1|14
ATSDSGTGLGDEQF
>TRBJ1-5|TRBV4-2|14
ASSQEAGLSNQPQH
>TRBJ2-3|TRBV6-5|13
ASTPPRGTTDTQY
>TRBJ2-7|TRBV18|12
ASSPSSGNYEQY
>TRBJ2-1|TRBV6-2/TRBV6-3|10
ASSRRFHEQF
>TRBJ1-6|TRBV19|14
ASSIGPGPYNSPLH
>TRBJ2-5|TRBV6-1|14
ASSDEYRGEGETQY
>TRBJ2-1|TRBV5-1|16
ASSLRTSGGRPYNEQF
>TRBJ1-2|TRBV9|15
ASSFTGTGTTNYGYT
>TRBJ2-1|TRBV4-2|15
ASSQDNGLAGEGEQF
>TRBJ1-1|TRBV5-3|15
ARSLVTGSSVNTEAF
>TRBJ2-1|TRBV6-5|13
ASSTQGLARNEQF
>TRBJ1-6|TRBV18|17
ASSLSGGQRSSYNSPLH
>TRBJ1-1|TRBV7-9|12
ASSLESGGAEAF
>TRBJ1-2|TRBV5-5|15
ASSRDRQGLETYGYT
>TRBJ2-6|TRBV19|14
ASTLRGGLGANVLT
>TRBJ2-7|TRBV3-1/TRBV3-2|14
ASSQVPSRETYEQY
>TRBJ1-5|TRBV10-3|15
AISESIHRQGSQPQH
>TRBJ1-1|TRBV28|13
ASSPQGRPNTEAF
>TRBJ1-2|TRBV18|11
ASSGVIGDGYT
>TRBJ1-2|TRBV27|14
ASSLSGQVTNYGYT
>TRBJ1-4|TRBV25-1|15
ASSDPPGRGTNEKLF
>TRBJ1-2|TRBV6-5|13
ASSYSPTAPYGYT
>TRBJ2-3|TRBV4-2|16
ASSPRLAGGTTTDTQY
>TRBJ2-4|TRBV12-5|12
ASGLTGDQNIQY
>TRBJ1-1|TRBV6-5|12
ASIYEGAQNEAF
>TRBJ1-5|TRBV4-2|15
ASSQDSPPRVGQPQH
>TRBJ2-5|TRBV5-1|13
ASSLMLASQETQY
>TRBJ2-3|TRBV7-9|13
ASRPNKGRADTQY
>TRBJ2-7|TRBV4-1|13
ASSQDDSPPYEQY
>TRBJ1-1|TRBV29-1|11
SVGHTKGTEAF
>TRBJ2-2|TRBV10-3|13
AISESGGQTGELF
>TRBJ2-3|TRBV11-3|13
ASSPGLAGVDTQY
>TRBJ2-3|TRBV4-1|13
ASSRTGVGTDTQY
>TRBJ1-2|TRBV7-9|11
ASSQQGVDGYT
>TRBJ1-2|TRBV28|11
ASSPGGHYGYT
>TRBJ1-5|TRBV28|13
ASSSQGTGNQPQH
>TRBJ2-7|TRBV27|11
ASSLEAAYEQY
>TRBJ2-2|TRBV15|14
ATRTGTGPNTGELF
>TRBJ1-3|TRBV2|13
ASSEQIPSGNTIY
>TRBJ2-4|TRBV21-1|19
ASSSSAGQSVGNIAKNIQY
>TRBJ1-1|TRBV28|13
ASTSGGGRTLEAF
>TRBJ2-7|TRBV9|11
ASSFTGKDEQY
>TRBJ1-2|TRBV27|12
ASSFHREDYGYT
>TRBJ1-1|TRBV5-6|11
ASSFSGGTEAF
>TRBJ1-5|TRBV2|16
ASRDRDPGGYSNQPQH
>TRBJ1-5|TRBV9|11
ASSASAGQPQH
>TRBJ2-3|TRBV9|14
ASGPAGRGSTDTQY